This TCR beta chain was retrieved from a study of T cells in Graves' hyperthyroidism and ophthalmopathy. The germline V and J ends were trimmed by 7 bases and 2 bases, with 12 bases remaining between them. This CDR3 has 14 residues. Germline V lookup: CDR1 MDHEN, CDR2 SYDVKM. The investigators amplified TCR beta CDR3 regions from RNA transcripts. HTBI primers were used for first-round RT-PCR of the TCR CDR3. TCRdb itself ran the multiplex PCR reads through MiXCR, one entry per CDR3 protein. The profile shows 450,000 to 500,000 distinct CDR3 sequences, approximately 22% of them singletons. Sequenced material: blood. This clonotype was sampled from a woman aged 70-85 years with Graves' ophthalmopathy. The chain combines TRBV28 with TRBJ1-5, with unresolved D. The CDR3 here is CASNSVRRNQPQHF. CDR3 coding DNA: TGTGCCAGCAACTCCGTGCGTCGCAATCAGCCCCAGCATTTT. Drawing the rest from reference TRBV28 and TRBJ1-5, the complete variable domain is DVKVTQSSRYLVKRTGEKVFLECVQDMDHENMFWYRQDPGLGLRLIYFSYDVKMKEKGDIPEGYSVSREKKERFSLILESASTNQTSMYLCASNSVRRNQPQHFGDGTRLSIL.